Listed here are 10 T cell receptor beta chains from one sample, sequenced in a study of preoperative IRX-2 immunotherapy in early breast cancer. The data were produced by immunoSEQ multiplex PCR, yet TCRdb's version contains in-frame clones alone and is incomplete. The repertoire holds roughly 24,000 clones, with roughly 80% as singletons. Noted treatment: preoperative locoregional IRX-2 cytokine immunotherapy. Here the sequenced sample was lymph node tissue, taken after IRX-2 immunotherapy. The receptors here all came from a human donor with breast cancer.

This clone was observed a single time. This chain uses TRBV10-2 with TRBJ1-5; 9 positions match TRBD1. V was pared by 2 bases and J by 7 bases, with 3 bases of the junction left unmatched. Germline V lookup: CDR1 WSHSY, CDR2 SAAADI. The CDR3 sequence is 14 residues long. CDR3: CASSEGQGRQPQHF. The CDR3 nucleotides read TGCGCCAGCAGTGAGGGACAGGGGAGGCAGCCCCAGCATTTT.

The chain uses TRBV7-6 and TRBJ1-4, with D possibly being TRBD1 (6 bases). Trimming removed 4 bases from V and 5 bases from J, with 14 bases in between. The CDR3 sequence is 15 residues long. Germline V gene sequence: CDR1 SGHVS, CDR2 FNYEAQ. The CDR3 protein is CASSSLGGVNEKLFF. Written as DNA, the CDR3 is TGTGCCAGCAGCTCCCTAGGGGGGGTCAATGAAAAACTGTTTTTT.

This chain connects TRBV30 to TRBJ2-2, with D uncertain. This CDR3 contains 14 residues. Germline CDR1 and CDR2: GTSNPN and SVGIG (reference sequence). Trimming took off 3 bases at V and 8 bases at J, with 16 bases between the two ends. CDR3 DNA sequence: TGTGCCTGGAGGGGATCCCCCCCTATGGGGGAGCTGTTTTTT. Protein product: CAWRGSPPMGELFF.

The chain couples TRBV7-6 to TRBJ2-3; 7 bases line up with TRBD1. The V and J ends lost 5 bases and 2 bases, in that order; junction bases with no gene match: 7. CDR1 and CDR2 (germline): SGHVS, FNYEAQ. The CDR3 length is 15 residues. The CDR3 loop is CASSLRQGYTDTQYF. In DNA form, the CDR3 reads TGTGCCAGCAGCCTAAGACAGGGTTACACAGATACGCAGTATTTT.

The genes are TRBV6-8 and TRBJ2-7, with D perhaps given as TRBD1 or TRBD2 (6 bases each). Between the trimmed V and J ends, which lost 4 bases and 4 bases, there was a span of 20 bases. Per germline, CDR1 MNHGY and CDR2 SAAAGT. The CDR3 contains 16 residues. The CDR3 nucleotides read TGTGCCAGCAGTTCCCATAGCGGAGGGGGGTCGTACGAGCAGTACTTC. Its translation: CASSSHSGGGSYEQYF.

The rearrangement links TRBV23-1 to TRBJ2-5; 7 nucleotides align to TRBD2. TRBV23-1 is designated an ORF whose function remains uncertain. This CDR3 contains 15 residues. J was trimmed by 5 bases and V by 6 bases; bases with no gene match: 12. CDR3 protein: CASSQDRLADETQYF. CDR3 in DNA: TGCGCCAGCAGCCAAGATCGACTAGCCGATGAGACCCAGTACTTC.

Written as DNA, the CDR3 is TGCGCCAGCAGCTTGAATGTGGGAGAAATATACAATGAGCAGTTCTTC. It translates to CASSLNVGEIYNEQFF. The rearrangement joins TRBV5-1 to TRBJ2-1; TRBD2 might be the D (5 bases). Germline V lookup: CDR1 SGHRS, CDR2 YFSETQ. Trimming stripped 1 base from V and 4 bases from J, with 15 bases between. The CDR3 length is 16 residues.

V is TRBV12-2 and J is TRBJ2-5; TRBD1 was called by the table and not checked on the DNA. TRBV12-2 has pseudogene status. The CDR3 has 14 residues. In DNA, the CDR3 is TGTGCAAGTCGCTTAACAGGGTTTGAAGAGACCCAGTACTTC. This encodes CASRLTGFEETQYF.

The rearrangement joins TRBV19 to TRBJ2-6, with a tentative D call TRBD1 (5 bases). Per the germline V gene, CDR1 is LNHDA and CDR2 is SQIVND (reference sequence). CDR3 length: 15 amino acids. The ends were cut back, 4 bases at V and 2 bases at J, with 9 bases in the middle. The CDR3 region is CASSSQGTGANVLTF. CDR3 sequence (DNA): TGTGCCAGTAGTAGTCAGGGAACTGGGGCCAACGTCCTGACTTTC.

CDR3: CASNPQSGIGEQYF. The CDR3 nucleotides are TGTGCCAGCAACCCACAGTCGGGAATCGGCGAGCAGTACTTC. V and J are TRBV6-8 and TRBJ2-7; D is perhaps TRBD2 (5 bases). V dropped 7 bases and J dropped 6 bases, with 19 bases sitting between them. Germline CDR1 MNHGY, CDR2 SAAAGT. The CDR3 spans 14 residues.